The sequence of this TCR beta chain was determined in a study of blood T cell repertoires in COVID-19. On the study more broadly: Acute and convalescent COVID-19 specimens originated in the United States, Italy and Spain.

Data came from immunoSEQ multiplex PCR; TCRdb stores just in-frame clones and leaves some out. Counted here are roughly 270,000 clones, approximately 88% occurring once; the ten biggest clones make up less than 10%. The CDR3 extends over 14 amino acids. V shed 4 bases and J 9 bases; nucleotides not matched to a gene: 4. CDR1 and CDR2 from the germline V gene are SNHLY and FYNNEI. This clonotype was sampled from a man between 18 and 35 years old with active or convalescent COVID-19. Sample: peripheral blood. The chain links TRBV2 to TRBJ1-6, with TRBD1 identical over 9 bases. Here the CDR3 reads CASSGDREISPLHF. CDR3 DNA: TGTGCCAGCAGTGGGGACAGGGAAATTTCACCCCTCCACTTT.